These 9 T cell receptor beta chains were sequenced from one sample in a study of blood T cells in healthy people across ages. Using a J-beta primer mix together with a sample-barcoded 5' primer, a second PCR was run for about 7 to 12 cycles. TCRdb re-called the 5' RACE reads through MiXCR, storing one row per CDR3 protein. The sample holds about 650,000 distinct CDR3 sequences, about 30% seen once. The sequenced material came from blood. The source is an elderly woman in good health.

The table lists this clonotype with many counts. V and J are TRBV15 and TRBJ2-7, with unresolved D. The CDR3 covers 13 residues. The V gene lost 1 base and the J gene lost 2 bases, with 6 bases spanning the gap. Germline V CDR1 and CDR2: LNHNV, YYDKDF (reference sequence). CDR3 bases: TGTGCCACCAGCAGAGCGCCGACCTACGAGCAGTACTTC. Translation: CATSRAPTYEQYF.

In its sample, this clonotype was seen a few times. The rearrangement links TRBV14 to TRBJ2-1; 8 nucleotides align to TRBD1. The V gene end was trimmed by 4 bases and the J gene end by 15 bases; junction bases not matched to a gene: 11. This CDR3 contains 13 residues. CDR1 is SGHDN and CDR2 is FVKESK in the germline V gene. CDR3 amino acids: CASSPRQGPQAFF. In DNA form, the CDR3 reads TGTGCCAGCAGCCCTAGACAGGGGCCACAGGCGTTCTTC.

The rearrangement joins TRBV10-3 to TRBJ1-1; D is ambiguous. The germline CDR1 and CDR2 sequences are ENHRY and SYGVKD. This CDR3 is 11 amino acids long. V lost 8 bases and J lost 1, with 5 bases in between. The CDR3 DNA sequence: TGTGCCATCGGCGAGAACACTGAAGCTTTCTTT. Its protein product is CAIGENTEAFF.

In its sample, this clonotype was seen many times. This rearrangement joins TRBV10-3 to TRBJ2-5; TRBD2 might be the D (6 bases). The V gene's germline CDR1 is ENHRY and CDR2 SYGVKD. The CDR3 extends over 14 amino acids. V was trimmed by 6 bases and J by 1 base, leaving 12 bases between them. CDR3 protein: CAIRPDGGQETQYF. The CDR3 DNA follows: TGTGCCATCAGGCCGGACGGGGGCCAAGAGACCCAGTACTTC.

The chain couples TRBV7-9 to TRBJ2-5, with D unclear. Germline V gives CDR1 SEHNR, CDR2 FQNEAQ (reference sequence). Trimming shortened V by 6 bases and J by 5 bases, and 10 bases separated the two germline ends. CDR3 length: 12 residues. CDR3 sequence reads: CASRLIGETQYF. For the CDR3, the DNA is TGTGCCAGCAGACTGATAGGGGAGACCCAGTACTTC.

Comment on this clonotype: A read error may be the cause here, since a much bigger clone is one base away. This sequence joins TRBV9 and TRBJ2-1; the match to TRBD2 covers 8 bases. The junction had 4 bases not matched to a gene; V was cut back by 0 bases and J by 2 bases. The CDR3 contains 16 residues. Germline loops: CDR1 SGDLS, CDR2 YYNGEE. The CDR3 bases are TGTGCCAGCAGCGTAGAGGGGACTAGGGCCTACAATGAGCAGTTCTTC. Its translation: CASSVEGTRAYNEQFF.

A word on this clonotype: A single base separates this from a much larger clone, so it may be a read error. The chain combines TRBV20-1 with TRBJ1-5; 9 bases match TRBD1. Trimming removed 2 bases from V and 6 bases from J; junction bases left unmatched: 5. The length of the CDR3 is 14 residues. Germline lookup yields CDR1 DFQATT and CDR2 SNEGSKA (reference sequence). The CDR3 DNA reads as TGCAGTGCTAGACCCGGGACAGGGAGTCAGCCCCAGCATTTT. Translating it yields CSARPGTGSQPQHF.

On this clonotype itself: A much larger clone differs from this one at a single base, so this may be a read error. The CDR3 reads CSARVGGYNEQFF. CDR3 bases: TGCAGTGCTAGAGTTGGGGGGTACAATGAGCAGTTCTTC. The chain links TRBV20-1 to TRBJ2-1; perhaps TRBD2 as D (6 bases). The CDR3 covers 13 residues. V dropped 1 base and J dropped 4 bases, with 8 bases sitting between them. Germline V CDR1 and CDR2: DFQATT, SNEGSKA (reference sequence).

This clonotype was observed at least ten times. The CDR3 coding sequence is TGCGCCAGCAGCCAAGATTTCCCCAGGGGTCAAGGCTACACCTTC. It codes for CASSQDFPRGQGYTF. The gene calls are TRBV4-3 and TRBJ1-2; D perhaps matches TRBD1 (6 bases). V was pared by 0 bases and J by 8 bases, with 16 bases between. CDR1 and CDR2 (germline): LGHNA, YSLEER. The CDR3 loop spans 15 amino acids.